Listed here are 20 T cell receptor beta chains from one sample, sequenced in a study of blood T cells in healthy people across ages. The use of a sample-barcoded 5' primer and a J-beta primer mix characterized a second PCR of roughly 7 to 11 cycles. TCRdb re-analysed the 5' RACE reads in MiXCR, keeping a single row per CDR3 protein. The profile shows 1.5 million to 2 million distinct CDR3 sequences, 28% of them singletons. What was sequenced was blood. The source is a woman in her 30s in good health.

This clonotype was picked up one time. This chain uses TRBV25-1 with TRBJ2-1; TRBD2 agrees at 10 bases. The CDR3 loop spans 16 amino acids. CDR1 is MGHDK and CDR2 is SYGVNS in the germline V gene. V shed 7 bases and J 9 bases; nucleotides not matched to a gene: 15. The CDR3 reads CASTVAGGSQDSEQFF. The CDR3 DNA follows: TGTGCCAGCACGGTAGCGGGAGGATCGCAGGATAGTGAGCAGTTCTTC.

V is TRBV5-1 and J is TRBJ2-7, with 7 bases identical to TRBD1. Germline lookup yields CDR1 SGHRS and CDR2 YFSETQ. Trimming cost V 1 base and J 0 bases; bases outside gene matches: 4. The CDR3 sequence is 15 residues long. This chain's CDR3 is CASSLNAGGSYEQYF. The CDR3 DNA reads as TGCGCCAGCAGCTTGAATGCAGGGGGCTCCTACGAGCAGTACTTC.

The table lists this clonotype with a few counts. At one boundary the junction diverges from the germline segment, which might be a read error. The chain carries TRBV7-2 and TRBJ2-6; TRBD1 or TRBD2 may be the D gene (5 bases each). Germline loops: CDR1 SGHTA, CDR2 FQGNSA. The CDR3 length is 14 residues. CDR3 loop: CASSPRNGANVLTF. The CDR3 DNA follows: TGTGCCAGCAGCCCGAGGAACGGGGCTAACGTCCTGACTTTC.

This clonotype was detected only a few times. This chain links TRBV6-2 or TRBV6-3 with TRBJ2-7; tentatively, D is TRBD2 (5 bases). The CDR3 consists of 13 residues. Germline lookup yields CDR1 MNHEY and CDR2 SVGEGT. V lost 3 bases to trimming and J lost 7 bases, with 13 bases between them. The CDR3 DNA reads TGTGCCAGCAGTTATGCGGTGTGGAGGGAGCAGTACTTC. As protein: CASSYAVWREQYF.

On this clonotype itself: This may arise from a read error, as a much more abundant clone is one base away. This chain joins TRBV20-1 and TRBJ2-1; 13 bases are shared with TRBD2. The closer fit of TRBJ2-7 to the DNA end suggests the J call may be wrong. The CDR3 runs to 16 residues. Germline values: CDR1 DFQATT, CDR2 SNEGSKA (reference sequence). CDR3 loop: CSARAGLAGLYNEQYF. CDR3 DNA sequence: TGCAGTGCTAGGGCGGGACTAGCGGGGCTCTACAATGAGCAGTACTTC.

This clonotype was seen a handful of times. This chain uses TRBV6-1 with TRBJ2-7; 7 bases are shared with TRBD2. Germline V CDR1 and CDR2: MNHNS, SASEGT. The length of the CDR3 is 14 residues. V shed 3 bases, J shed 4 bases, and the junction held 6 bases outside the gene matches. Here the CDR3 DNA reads TGTGCCAGCAGTGATCCTAGCGGCCCTTACGAGCAGTACTTC. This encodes CASSDPSGPYEQYF.

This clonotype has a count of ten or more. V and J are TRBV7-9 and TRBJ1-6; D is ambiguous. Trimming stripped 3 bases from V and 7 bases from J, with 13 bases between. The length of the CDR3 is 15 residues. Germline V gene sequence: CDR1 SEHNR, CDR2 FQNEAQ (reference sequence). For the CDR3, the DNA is TGTGCCAGCAGCTTCTTGATGACTGCGAATTCACCCCTCCACTTT. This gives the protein CASSFLMTANSPLHF.

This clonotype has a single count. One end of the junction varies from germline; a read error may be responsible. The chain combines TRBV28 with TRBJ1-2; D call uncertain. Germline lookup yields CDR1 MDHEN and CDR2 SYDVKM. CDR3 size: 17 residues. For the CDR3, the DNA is TGTACCAGCAGGACTAAAAAGAACACAGAGTCTTTCTATGGCTACACCTTC. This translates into CTSRTKKNTESFYGYTF.

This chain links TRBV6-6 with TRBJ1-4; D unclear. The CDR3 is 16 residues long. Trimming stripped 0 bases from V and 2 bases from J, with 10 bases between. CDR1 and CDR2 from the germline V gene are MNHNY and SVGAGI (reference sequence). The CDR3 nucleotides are TGTGCCAGCAGTTACTCGAAGAGGGCTACTAATGAAAAACTGTTTTTT. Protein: CASSYSKRATNEKLFF.

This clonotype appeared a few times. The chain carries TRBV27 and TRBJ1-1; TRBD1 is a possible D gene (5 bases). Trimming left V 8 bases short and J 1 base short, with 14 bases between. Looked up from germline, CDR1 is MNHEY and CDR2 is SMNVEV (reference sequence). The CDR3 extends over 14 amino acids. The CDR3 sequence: CASHGMGGNTEAFF. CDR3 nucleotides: TGTGCCAGCCATGGAATGGGGGGGAACACTGAAGCTTTCTTT.

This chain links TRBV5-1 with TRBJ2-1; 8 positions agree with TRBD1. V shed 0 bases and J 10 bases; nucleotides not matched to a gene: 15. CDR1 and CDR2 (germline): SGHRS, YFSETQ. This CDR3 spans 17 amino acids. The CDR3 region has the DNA TGCGCCAGCAGCTTGGCCGAGGTGACAGGGGCACGAGGGGAGCAGTTCTTC. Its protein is CASSLAEVTGARGEQFF.

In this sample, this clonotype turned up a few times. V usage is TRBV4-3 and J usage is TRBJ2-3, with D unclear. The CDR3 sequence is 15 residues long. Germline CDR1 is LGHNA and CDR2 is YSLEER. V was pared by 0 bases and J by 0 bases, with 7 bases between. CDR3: CASSQEWPSTDTQYF. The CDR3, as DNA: TGCGCCAGCAGCCAAGAATGGCCTAGCACAGATACGCAGTATTTT.

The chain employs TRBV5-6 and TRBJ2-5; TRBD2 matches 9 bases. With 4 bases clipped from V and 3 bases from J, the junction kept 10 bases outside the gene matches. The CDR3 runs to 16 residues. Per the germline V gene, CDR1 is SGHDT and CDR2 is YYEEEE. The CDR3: CASSPDLGGGEETQYF. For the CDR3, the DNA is TGTGCCAGCAGCCCAGACTTGGGCGGGGGGGAAGAGACCCAGTACTTC.

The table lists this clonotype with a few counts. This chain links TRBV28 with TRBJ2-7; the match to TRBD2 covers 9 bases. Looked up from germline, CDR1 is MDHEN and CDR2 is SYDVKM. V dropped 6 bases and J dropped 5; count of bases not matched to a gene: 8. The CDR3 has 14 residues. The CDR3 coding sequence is TGTGCCAGCAGGGGAGCGGGGGGAATCCACGAGCAGTACTTC. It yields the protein CASRGAGGIHEQYF.

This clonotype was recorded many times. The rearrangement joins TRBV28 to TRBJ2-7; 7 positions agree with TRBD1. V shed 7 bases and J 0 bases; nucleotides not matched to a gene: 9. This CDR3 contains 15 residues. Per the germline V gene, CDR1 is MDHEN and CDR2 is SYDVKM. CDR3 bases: TGTGCCAGCACCCAGACAGGGCTGTCCTCCTACGAGCAGTACTTC. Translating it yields CASTQTGLSSYEQYF.

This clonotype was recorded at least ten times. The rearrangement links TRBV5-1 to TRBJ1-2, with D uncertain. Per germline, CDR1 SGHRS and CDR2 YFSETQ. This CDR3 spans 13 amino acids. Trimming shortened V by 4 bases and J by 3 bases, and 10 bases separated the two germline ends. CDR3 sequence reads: CASSPDGYYGYTF. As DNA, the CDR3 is TGCGCCAGCAGCCCTGACGGCTACTATGGCTACACCTTC.

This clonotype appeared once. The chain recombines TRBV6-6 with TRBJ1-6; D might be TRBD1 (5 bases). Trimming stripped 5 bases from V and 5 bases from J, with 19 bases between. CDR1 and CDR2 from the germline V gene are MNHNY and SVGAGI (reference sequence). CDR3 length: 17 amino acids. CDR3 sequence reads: CASSTHPLGGDNSPLHF. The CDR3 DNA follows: TGTGCCAGCAGTACCCACCCATTGGGGGGTGATAATTCACCCCTCCACTTT.

Written as DNA, the CDR3 is TGTGCCAGCAGCGAAGCCGGGACCACTTCGTACGAGCAGTACTTC. The encoded protein is CASSEAGTTSYEQYF. V gene TRBV11-2 combines with J gene TRBJ2-7; D is tentatively TRBD1 or TRBD2 (5 bases each). Germline V gene sequence: CDR1 SGHAT, CDR2 FQNNGV. Trimming pared 5 bases from V and 4 bases from J, leaving 18 bases between. The CDR3 consists of 15 residues.

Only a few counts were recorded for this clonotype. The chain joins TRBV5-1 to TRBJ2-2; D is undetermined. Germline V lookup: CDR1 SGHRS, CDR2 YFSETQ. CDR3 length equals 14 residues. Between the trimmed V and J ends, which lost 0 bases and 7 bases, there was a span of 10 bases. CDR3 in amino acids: CASSLGARIGELFF. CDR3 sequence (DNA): TGCGCCAGCAGCTTGGGGGCCAGGATCGGGGAGCTGTTTTTT.

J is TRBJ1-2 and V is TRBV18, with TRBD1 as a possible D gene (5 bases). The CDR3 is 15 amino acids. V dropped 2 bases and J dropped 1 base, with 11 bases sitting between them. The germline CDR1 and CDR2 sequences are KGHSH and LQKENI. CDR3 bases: TGTGCCAGCTCACCATCCGCAGGGAGTAACTATGGCTACACCTTC. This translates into CASSPSAGSNYGYTF.